The 23 T cell receptor beta chains below come from one sample, sequenced in a study of Graves' ophthalmopathy and Graves' hyperthyroidism. RNA transcripts served as template for amplifying TCR beta CDR3 sequences. HTBI-primed first-round RT-PCR preceded second-round multiplex PCR. Using its own MiXCR run on the multiplex PCR reads, TCRdb lists one record per CDR3 protein. Of a few hundred thousand distinct CDR3 sequences in the sample, approximately 15% were seen once. The sequenced material came from peripheral blood. Receptors originate from a woman younger than 35 with stable Graves' hyperthyroidism.

This clonotype was detected a few times. CDR3 region: CSVDHIPDRVAGELFF. In DNA form, the CDR3 reads TGCAGCGTCGACCACATTCCCGACAGGGTCGCCGGGGAGCTGTTTTTT. The rearrangement uses TRBV29-1 and TRBJ2-2, with 7 bases aligning to TRBD1. The trim removed 6 bases at V and 6 bases at J, leaving 16 bases unmatched. CDR1 and CDR2 from the germline V gene are SQVTM and ANQGSEA. There are 16 residues in the CDR3.

This clonotype was counted ten times or more. This chain links TRBV11-2 with TRBJ1-2; D is perhaps TRBD1 (6 bases). The germline CDR1 and CDR2 sequences are SGHAT and FQNNGV. CDR3 length equals 14 residues. Trimming shortened V by 5 bases and J by 4 bases, and 14 bases separated the two germline ends. The CDR3 bases are TGTGCCAGCAGCCCCGACAGGAGCTCCTATGGCTACACCTTC. This codes for CASSPDRSSYGYTF.

This clonotype showed up many times. This chain uses TRBV29-1 with TRBJ1-1, with 7 bases identical to TRBD1. V was pared by 7 bases and J by 7 bases, with 6 bases of the junction left unmatched. Germline V gene lookup returns CDR1 SQVTM and CDR2 ANQGSEA. The CDR3 extends over 11 amino acids. CDR3 region: CSAEGTVEAFF. CDR3 nucleotides: TGCAGCGCCGAGGGGACAGTTGAAGCTTTCTTT.

The genes are TRBV2 and TRBJ1-5; the D gene is possibly TRBD1 (5 bases). The CDR3 extends over 15 amino acids. From germline, CDR1 is SNHLY and CDR2 FYNNEI. With 6 bases removed from V and 6 bases from J, the gap between germline ends came to 18 bases. The CDR3 loop is CASREGPLGSQPQHF. The CDR3 region has the DNA TGTGCCAGCAGGGAGGGACCGCTTGGGAGTCAGCCCCAGCATTTT.

This clonotype was counted many times. The chain is built from TRBV24-1 and TRBJ2-5; D tentatively reads TRBD1 or TRBD2 (5 bases each). The V gene lost 9 bases and the J gene lost 2 bases, with 33 bases spanning the gap. This CDR3 has 20 residues. The germline CDR1 and CDR2 sequences are KGHDR and SFDVKD. The CDR3 coding sequence is TGTGCCACCCCCACGGAGCCCCCGGGACCGAATCTACCTCTTCAAGAGACCCAGTACTTC. This translates into CATPTEPPGPNLPLQETQYF.

This clonotype turned up a few times. As DNA, the CDR3 is TGTGCCAGTAAATTGGGGTCGTCCCTCCACTTT. This sequence encodes CASKLGSSLHF. This chain uses TRBV19 with TRBJ1-6; D unresolved. The CDR3 is 11 residues long. V was clipped by 7 bases and J by 14 bases, with 12 bases between them. Per germline, CDR1 LNHDA and CDR2 SQIVND (reference sequence).

The table lists this clonotype with a count of one. V is TRBV4-1 and J is TRBJ2-5; D might be TRBD1 (5 bases). Trimming removed 1 base at V and 1 base at J, with 10 bases between. Germline loops: CDR1 MGHRA, CDR2 YSYEKL. The CDR3 has 15 amino acids. CDR3 amino acids: CASSQGSRGQETQYF. The CDR3 nucleotides read TGCGCCAGCAGCCAAGGAAGTAGGGGCCAAGAGACCCAGTACTTC.

This clonotype was recorded many times. The chain links TRBV20-1 to TRBJ1-1, with a possible D match to TRBD1 (5 bases). Germline-derived CDR1 and CDR2 are DFQATT and SNEGSKA (reference sequence). Deletions cut 4 bases from V and 0 bases from J, with 12 bases between. There are 14 residues in the CDR3. CDR3 protein: CSATPTVMNTEAFF. The CDR3 DNA reads as TGCAGTGCTACCCCGACAGTCATGAACACTGAAGCTTTCTTT.

This clonotype came up many times. The V gene is TRBV19, the J gene TRBJ1-1, with D maybe TRBD1 (5 bases). The length of the CDR3 is 12 residues. From germline, CDR1 is LNHDA and CDR2 SQIVND (reference sequence). The V and J ends lost 8 bases and 6 bases respectively, with 13 bases between them. The CDR3 protein is CASEAAGAEAFF. DNA for the CDR3: TGTGCCAGTGAAGCGGCGGGGGCTGAAGCTTTCTTT.

This clonotype was seen many times. This chain connects TRBV19 to TRBJ1-5; TRBD1 matches 8 bases. Germline V gene data show CDR1 as LNHDA and CDR2 as SQIVND (reference sequence). The CDR3 runs to 15 residues. With V trimmed by 3 bases and J by 3 bases, 4 bases remained unmatched. For the CDR3, the DNA is TGTGCCAGTAGTATCGGACAGGGCTACAATCAGCCCCAGCATTTT. Protein product: CASSIGQGYNQPQHF.

The CDR3 protein is CASSLGTSGRGGGYEQYF. As DNA, the CDR3 is TGTGCCAGCAGCTTAGGGACTAGCGGGAGAGGCGGGGGGTACGAGCAGTACTTC. The chain carries TRBV7-8 and TRBJ2-7; 13 bases line up with TRBD2. V shed 1 base and J 4 bases; nucleotides not matched to a gene: 10. This CDR3 contains 18 residues. CDR1 is SGHVS, CDR2 FQNEAQ, per germline.

This clonotype was counted at least ten times. The rearrangement uses TRBV12-3 or TRBV12-4 and TRBJ1-1; no firm D call. The CDR3 runs 13 residues. V lost 2 bases, J lost 3 bases, and 7 bases lay in between. CDR3 DNA sequence: TGTGCCAGCAGTTTAAACGCAGACACTGAAGCTTTCTTT. This gives the protein CASSLNADTEAFF.

This clonotype was counted many times. The chain uses TRBV24-1 and TRBJ1-2; 9 nucleotides match TRBD1. Unmatched junction bases numbered 13, after V lost 4 bases and J lost 8 bases. The CDR3 extends over 16 amino acids. Germline V gene sequence: CDR1 KGHDR, CDR2 SFDVKD. The CDR3 protein is CATSDSWYRDREGYTF. In nucleotides, the CDR3 is TGTGCCACCAGTGACTCCTGGTACCGGGACAGGGAAGGCTACACCTTC.

In the case of this clonotype: This sequence may be a read error, since a much larger clone differs from it by one base. The rearrangement uses TRBV6-2 or TRBV6-3 and TRBJ2-5; D is ambiguous. The CDR3 spans 12 residues. The V end lost 6 bases, the J end lost 5 bases, and 10 bases lay between the germline ends. In germline, CDR1 is MNHEY, CDR2 SVGEGT. CDR3 nucleotide sequence: TGTGCCAGCAGCTCGATGGGGGAGACCCAGTACTTC. This gives the protein CASSSMGETQYF.

The CDR3 reads CSAETDFNQPQHF. As DNA, the CDR3 is TGCAGTGCTGAGACGGACTTCAATCAGCCCCAGCATTTT. The V call is TRBV20-1, the J call TRBJ1-5; no clear D gene. The CDR3 has 13 amino acids. Germline CDR1 DFQATT, CDR2 SNEGSKA (reference sequence). V gave up 5 bases and J gave up 3 bases, with 11 bases separating them.

The table lists this clonotype with many counts. DNA for the CDR3: TGCAGTGCCCCCTCCCAGGGATCCCCTGGAAACACCATATATTTT. Protein product: CSAPSQGSPGNTIYF. The chain employs TRBV20-1 and TRBJ1-3; tentatively, D is TRBD1 (5 bases). The V gene lost 6 bases and the J gene lost 2 bases, with 17 bases spanning the gap. The V gene's germline CDR1 is DFQATT and CDR2 SNEGSKA (reference sequence). CDR3 size: 15 residues.

In its sample, this clonotype was seen many times. The chain employs TRBV19 and TRBJ1-1; D remains unclear. CDR1 and CDR2 from the germline V gene are LNHDA and SQIVND (reference sequence). The CDR3 contains 13 residues. The V end was cut by 3 bases, the J end by 0 bases, with 5 bases between. This CDR3 reads CASSIQLNTEAFF. DNA for the CDR3: TGTGCCAGTAGTATTCAACTGAACACTGAAGCTTTCTTT.

This clonotype was picked up many times. The rearrangement joins TRBV2 to TRBJ1-2; 12 nucleotides agree with TRBD1. CDR1 and CDR2 (germline): SNHLY, FYNNEI. The CDR3 loop spans 17 amino acids. The junction had 10 bases not matched to a gene; V was cut back by 6 bases and J by 2 bases. The CDR3 DNA follows: TGTGCCAGCAGATCCCGGGACAGGGGGCTAAACAACTATGGCTACACCTTC. It yields the protein CASRSRDRGLNNYGYTF.

The chain uses TRBV6-2 or TRBV6-3 and TRBJ2-7; TRBD1 is a possible D gene (6 bases). The CDR3 contains 15 residues. The V gene's germline CDR1 is MNHEY and CDR2 SVGEGT. The V and J ends lost 5 bases and 5 bases respectively, with 19 bases between them. In DNA, the CDR3 is TGTGCCAGCAGTAGGAGAGGGACACGGCTTGACGAGCAGTACTTC. It encodes CASSRRGTRLDEQYF.

This clonotype was detected many times. This chain connects TRBV12-3 or TRBV12-4 to TRBJ1-2, with a weak D call TRBD1 (5 bases). This CDR3 has 14 amino acids. The V end lost 7 bases, the J end lost 5 bases, and 17 bases lay between the germline ends. CDR3 coding DNA: TGTGCCAGCATCTCGTTCGGGGACGTATATGGCTACACCTTC. Its protein is CASISFGDVYGYTF.

There are many counts of this clonotype. V usage is TRBV12-3 or TRBV12-4 and J usage is TRBJ1-5; D gene ambiguous. V shed 3 bases and J shed 0 bases, with 9 bases lying between them. The CDR3 runs to 15 residues. CDR3 amino acids: CASSFEVHSNQPQHF. CDR3 nucleotide sequence: TGTGCCAGCAGTTTCGAGGTCCATAGCAATCAGCCCCAGCATTTT.

This clonotype was seen many times. CDR3 sequence reads: CASRRLQGEGYEQYF. The CDR3 DNA reads as TGTGCCAGCAGACGATTACAGGGGGAGGGATACGAGCAGTACTTC. The gene calls are TRBV7-2 and TRBJ2-7, with a possible D match to TRBD1 (8 bases). Trimming left V 6 bases short and J 4 bases short, with 19 bases between. Germline CDR1 is SGHTA and CDR2 is FQGNSA. CDR3 length: 15 amino acids.

This clonotype was detected ten times or more. This sequence joins TRBV7-9 and TRBJ1-2; TRBD1 agrees at 9 bases. J gave up 8 bases and V 4 bases, and 8 bases lay outside the gene matches. The germline gives CDR1 SEHNR, CDR2 FQNEAQ (reference sequence). The CDR3 length is 14 residues. Here the CDR3 DNA reads TGTGCCAGCAGCTCCGGGACAGGGATCTTCGGCTACACCTTC. It encodes CASSSGTGIFGYTF.